This T cell receptor beta chain was sequenced in a study of blood T cell repertoires in COVID-19. The overall study: T cells, B-cell-depleted T cells, or PBMCs provided the cDNA or gDNA that served as material.

The germline V gene has CDR1 SNHLY and CDR2 FYNNEI. The V segment lost 9 bases and the J segment 4 bases; nucleotides outside the gene matches: 12. The CDR3 is 15 residues long. Sequencing used immunoSEQ multiplex PCR; TCRdb keeps in-frame clones, though not all of them. The top ten clones hold approximately 10% of a sample with 200,000 to 250,000 clones, roughly 86% of them seen once. The sample was PBMCs or T cells enriched from blood (not recorded which). This clonotype was sampled from a man aged 18-30 years with acute COVID-19. The J gene is TRBJ1-1, the V gene TRBV2; TRBD1 aligns across 9 bases. The DNA for the CDR3 is TGTGCCAGGAGAGTTCTAACAGGGGGCGGCACTGAAGCTTTCTTT. It yields the protein CARRVLTGGGTEAFF.